The sequence of this TCR beta chain was determined in a study of blood T cells in healthy people across ages. Study-wide points: In older individuals, TCR beta diversity per million T cells was lower, falling roughly linearly with age.

PCR was performed a second time for about 6 to 12 cycles using a sample-barcoded 5' primer and a J-beta primer mix. Each of the samples gave a minimum of 2.5 million paired-end reads that contained CDR3. Using its own MiXCR run on the 5' RACE reads, TCRdb lists one record per CDR3 protein. Of 540,000 or so distinct CDR3 sequences listed, around 50% are singletons. The germline V and J ends were trimmed by 0 bases and 5 bases, with 14 bases remaining between them. Germline-derived CDR1 and CDR2 are DFQATT and SNEGSKA (reference sequence). The CDR3 consists of 16 residues. For this clonotype: As yet, its antigen is unknown.

Donors gave about 10 milliliters of peripheral blood apiece. The V gene is TRBV20-1, the J gene TRBJ1-6; unclear D gene. This TCR was recovered from a man older than 75 in good health. The sequencing sample was made of blood. For the CDR3, the DNA is TGCAGTGCTAGAGACCTGGGAAGGCCCGATAATTCACCCCTCCACTTT. Amino acids: CSARDLGRPDNSPLHF.